Below are 9 T cell receptor beta chains sequenced from a single sample in a study of blood T cell repertoires in COVID-19. Clones were read by immunoSEQ multiplex PCR, and TCRdb kept only the in-frame ones, dropping some. Altogether roughly 48,000 clones are present, approximately 89% being singletons, with the ten largest covering roughly a quarter. Sequenced sample: peripheral blood. Every receptor here comes from a woman of 80 years or more with acute or convalescent COVID-19.

V gene TRBV19 combines with J gene TRBJ2-3; 10 bases agree with TRBD2. With V trimmed by 7 bases and J by 7 bases, 5 bases remained unmatched. CDR3 length: 13 residues. CDR1 is LNHDA, CDR2 SQIVND, per germline (reference sequence). CDR3 DNA: TGTGCCAGTATAGCGGGGGGTACAAATACGCAGTATTTT. Amino acid sequence: CASIAGGTNTQYF.

The chain has TRBV27 and TRBJ2-7; 7 bases are a match to TRBD1. The CDR3 is made up of 14 amino acids. After removal of 5 bases from V and 2 bases from J, the junction contained 6 bases not matched to a gene. The germline V gene has CDR1 MNHEY and CDR2 SMNVEV (reference sequence). Written as DNA, the CDR3 is TGTGCCAGCAGTCCCTGGGACAGCCCCTACGAGCAGTACGTC. Amino acid sequence: CASSPWDSPYEQYV.

In DNA, the CDR3 is TGTGCCAGCAGCCAAGGCCCGACGACGGGACAGGGAAGAAACACCATATATTTT. It is translated as CASSQGPTTGQGRNTIYF. The chain links TRBV3-1 (or the pseudogene TRBV3-2) to TRBJ1-3; 9 nucleotides match TRBD1. Trimming took 1 base from V and 5 from J; bases not matched to a gene: 12. In germline, CDR1 is LGHDT, CDR2 YNNKEL (reference sequence). This CDR3 contains 18 residues.

The chain is built from TRBV5-1 and TRBJ2-1; TRBD2 aligns across 7 bases. This CDR3 region has 17 residues. The V segment lost 4 bases and the J segment 4 bases; nucleotides outside the gene matches: 14. The germline V gene has CDR1 SGHRS and CDR2 YFSETQ. The CDR3 sequence is CASSLPWTSIGYNEQFF. In nucleotides, the CDR3 is TGCGCCAGCAGCCTACCCTGGACTAGTATTGGGTACAATGAGCAGTTCTTC. The full variable domain, its missing parts supplied by reference TRBV5-1 and TRBJ2-1, is KAGVTQTPRYLIKTRGQQVTLSCSPISGHRSVSWYQQTPGQGLQFLFEYFSETQRNKGNFPGRFSGRQFSNSRSEMNVSTLELGDSALYLCASSLPWTSIGYNEQFFGPGTRLTVL.

The CDR3 sequence is CASSGGFQEKLFF. The CDR3 nucleotides are TGTGCCAGCTCAGGAGGGTTTCAGGAAAAACTGTTTTTT. The rearrangement uses TRBV18 and TRBJ1-4, with D unresolved. V lost 5 bases and J lost 8, with 12 bases in between. There are 13 residues in the CDR3. Germline assignment: CDR1 KGHSH and CDR2 LQKENI. Based on the CDR3 plus reference TRBV18 and TRBJ1-4, the full variable domain is NAGVMQNPRHLVRRRGQEARLRCSPMKGHSHVYWYRQLPEEGLKFMVYLQKENIIDESGMPKERFSAEFPKEGPSILRIQQVVRGDSAAYFCASSGGFQEKLFFGSGTQLSVL.

DNA for the CDR3: TGTGCCAGTAGTCCGGCCCTAGCGGGGGGCACAGATACGCAGTATTTT. Translation: CASSPALAGGTDTQYF. The chain recombines TRBV19 with TRBJ2-3; 10 nucleotides align to TRBD2. The junction had 6 bases not matched to a gene; V was cut back by 5 bases and J by 1 base. Germline assignment: CDR1 LNHDA and CDR2 SQIVND (reference sequence). The CDR3 spans 16 residues.

V and J are TRBV5-6 and TRBJ1-2; D gene uncertain. The CDR3 spans 14 residues. V was trimmed by 1 base and J by 0 bases, leaving 7 bases between them. Germline loops: CDR1 SGHDT, CDR2 YYEEEE. The CDR3 DNA sequence: TGTGCCAGCAGCTTGTATATAACTAACTATGGCTACACCTTC. Protein: CASSLYITNYGYTF.

The J gene is TRBJ2-1, the V gene TRBV7-8; D might be TRBD2 (6 bases). CDR3 size: 14 residues. In germline, CDR1 is SGHVS, CDR2 FQNEAQ. V dropped 5 bases and J dropped 4 bases, with 12 bases sitting between them. The CDR3 is CASSPSTSYNEQFF. DNA of the CDR3: TGTGCCAGCAGCCCATCGACTAGTTACAATGAGCAGTTCTTC.

The CDR3 here is CSAEQGNEQFF. In nucleotides, the CDR3 is TGCAGTGCTGAACAGGGGAATGAGCAGTTCTTC. The rearrangement uses TRBV20-1 and TRBJ2-1; TRBD1 aligns across 7 bases. CDR1 and CDR2 (germline): DFQATT, SNEGSKA (reference sequence). V shed 5 bases, J shed 7 bases, and the junction held 2 bases outside the gene matches. There are 11 residues in the CDR3.